The 15 T cell receptor beta chains below all came from one sample that was sequenced in a study of T-cell memory formation after mild COVID-19. MiXCR, run by TCRdb on the 5' RACE reads, gives a single entry per CDR3 protein. The repertoire includes 250,000 to 350,000 distinct CDR3 sequences, roughly 13% of them detected once, and under 25% sits in the top ten. The source material was PBMCs or a T cell subset sorted from them (not recorded which). The receptor set was obtained from a man between 18 and 35 years old who had mild COVID-19 (a few samples of this study predate the infection). Cell type and time point are not known.

This clonotype was seen a few times. The chain recombines TRBV27 with TRBJ1-1, with 9 bases lining up with TRBD1. CDR3 length: 17 amino acids. The germline V gene has CDR1 MNHEY and CDR2 SMNVEV (reference sequence). The junction had 7 bases not matched to a gene; V was cut back by 2 bases and J by 0 bases. CDR3 in amino acids: CASSLRRGTGLNTEAFF. CDR3 in DNA: TGTGCCAGCAGTTTAAGGCGGGGGACAGGGTTGAACACTGAAGCTTTCTTT.

This rearrangement joins TRBV6-5 to TRBJ2-2; maybe TRBD1 (6 bases). With 2 bases removed from V and 6 bases from J, the gap between germline ends came to 10 bases. Looked up from germline, CDR1 is MNHEY and CDR2 is SVGAGI. This CDR3 spans 14 amino acids. As DNA, the CDR3 is TGTGCCAGCAGTTACGGGGGCTCACCCGGGGAGCTGTTTTTT. Amino acids: CASSYGGSPGELFF.

The chain combines TRBV12-3 or TRBV12-4 with TRBJ2-1, with TRBD2 matching over 12 bases. Trimming removed 5 bases from V and 7 bases from J; junction bases left unmatched: 9. The CDR3 loop spans 16 amino acids. The CDR3 is CASSPTWTSGENEQFF. The CDR3 bases are TGTGCCAGCAGTCCTACCTGGACTAGCGGGGAGAATGAGCAGTTCTTC.

Here the CDR3 reads CASGTLQETQYF. CDR3 DNA: TGTGCTAGCGGCACCCTCCAGGAGACCCAGTACTTC. The V and J genes are TRBV7-7 and TRBJ2-5, with TRBD2 as a possible D gene (6 bases). Germline CDR1 SSHAT, CDR2 FNYEAQ (reference sequence). CDR3 size: 12 residues.

This clonotype was seen only a few times. The J gene is TRBJ2-5, the V gene TRBV15; 7 bases are shared with TRBD1. Germline V gene data show CDR1 as LNHNV and CDR2 as YYDKDF (reference sequence). The CDR3 spans 18 residues. Trimming at V came to 3 bases and at J to 0 bases, leaving 13 bases not matched to a gene. CDR3: CATSSWAQGDPYQETQYF. The CDR3 nucleotides read TGTGCCACCAGCAGCTGGGCCCAGGGGGACCCGTACCAAGAGACCCAGTACTTC.

The genes are TRBV3-1 and TRBJ1-3; D unresolved. The germline V gene encodes CDR1 LGHDT and CDR2 YNNKEL (reference sequence). The CDR3 loop spans 13 amino acids. Trimming left V 10 bases short and J 7 bases short, with 17 bases between. The CDR3 here is CATSTAGPNTIYF. DNA of the CDR3: TGTGCCACCTCGACTGCGGGCCCTAACACCATATATTTT.

This clonotype was counted a few times. The rearrangement uses TRBV7-2 and TRBJ2-4; unclear D gene. CDR3 size: 17 residues. Germline V lookup: CDR1 SGHTA, CDR2 FQGNSA. Between the trimmed V and J ends, which lost 2 bases and 0 bases, there was a span of 14 bases. DNA of the CDR3: TGTGCCAGCAGCTTAAGAACTCATTTACTAGCCAAAAACATTCAGTACTTC. Its protein is CASSLRTHLLAKNIQYF. Supplemented by reference TRBV7-2 and TRBJ2-4, the full variable domain reads GAGVSQSPSNKVTEKGKDVELRCDPISGHTALYWYRQSLGQGLEFLIYFQGNSAPDKSGLPSDRFSAERTGGSVSTLTIQRTQQEDSAVYLCASSLRTHLLAKNIQYFGAGTRLSVL.

The V and J genes are TRBV7-3 and TRBJ2-3; D unresolved. The CDR3 covers 13 residues. V lost 0 bases, J lost 6 bases, and 7 bases lay in between. Germline loops: CDR1 SGHTA, CDR2 FQGTGA. The CDR3 DNA sequence: TGTGCCAGCAGCTTAACGTCATTCGATACGCAGTATTTT. This gives the protein CASSLTSFDTQYF. Based on the CDR3 plus reference TRBV7-3 and TRBJ2-3, the full variable domain is GAGVSQTPSNKVTEKGKYVELRCDPISGHTALYWYRQSLGQGPEFLIYFQGTGAADDSGLPNDRFFAVRPEGSVSTLKIQRTERGDSAVYLCASSLTSFDTQYFGPGTRLTVL.

This clonotype was recorded many times. This rearrangement joins TRBV7-6 to TRBJ2-2; 7 bases fit TRBD1. Germline trimming cut 5 bases from V and 3 bases from J; bases unmatched to any gene: 6. The CDR3 sequence is 15 residues long. Germline lookup yields CDR1 SGHVS and CDR2 FNYEAQ. The CDR3, as DNA: TGTGCCAGCAGCCGTGGGACAGCGGACACCGGGGAGCTGTTTTTT. Amino acid sequence: CASSRGTADTGELFF.

At least ten counts were recorded for this clonotype. J is TRBJ2-5 and V is TRBV5-1, with 7 positions matching TRBD1. The J segment lost 3 bases and the V segment lost 3 bases, leaving 5 bases of the junction unmatched. This CDR3 is built from 14 residues. CDR1 SGHRS and CDR2 YFSETQ come from the germline V gene. The CDR3 DNA follows: TGCGCCAGCAGCTGGACAGGTTTCGAAGAGACCCAGTACTTC. Translating gives CASSWTGFEETQYF.

This chain connects TRBV28 to TRBJ2-1; 9 bases map to TRBD1. With 5 bases clipped from V and 10 bases from J, the junction kept 12 bases outside the gene matches. Germline assignment: CDR1 MDHEN and CDR2 SYDVKM. The CDR3 extends over 15 amino acids. The CDR3: CASSPGNRGRREQFF. The CDR3 DNA reads as TGTGCCAGCAGTCCAGGTAACAGGGGGCGCCGAGAGCAGTTCTTC.

The chain has TRBV4-1 and TRBJ1-4, with D perhaps TRBD1 (6 bases). The CDR3 runs to 17 residues. V was pared by 0 bases and J by 7 bases, with 18 bases between. Germline-derived CDR1 and CDR2 are MGHRA and YSYEKL. The DNA for the CDR3 is TGCGCCAGCAGCCAAGAAGGTCGACGCAGGGGTGGTGAAAAACTGTTTTTT. The encoded protein is CASSQEGRRRGGEKLFF.

The chain links TRBV27 to TRBJ1-6; maybe TRBD1 (5 bases). The germline V gene encodes CDR1 MNHEY and CDR2 SMNVEV (reference sequence). This CDR3 comprises 15 residues. V shed 5 bases and J shed 2 bases, with 10 bases lying between them. The CDR3 sequence: CASSPGITYNSPLHF. In nucleotides, the CDR3 is TGTGCCAGCAGTCCAGGGATCACCTATAATTCACCCCTCCACTTT.

The gene calls are TRBV4-1 and TRBJ1-5; D uncertain. Per the germline V gene, CDR1 is MGHRA and CDR2 is YSYEKL. This CDR3 contains 15 residues. Trimming removed 1 base from V and 0 bases from J, with 7 bases in between. The CDR3 DNA follows: TGCGCCAGCAGCCAAGCACCAGGTAGCAATCAGCCCCAGCATTTT. This gives the protein CASSQAPGSNQPQHF.

This clonotype was counted only a few times. The chain joins TRBV7-2 to TRBJ1-3; 10 nucleotides line up with TRBD1. The CDR3 has 14 residues. Germline V gives CDR1 SGHTA, CDR2 FQGNSA. The J segment lost 5 bases and the V segment lost 8 bases, leaving 6 bases of the junction unmatched. DNA of the CDR3: TGTGCCAGCGGTCCGACAGGGGGCCGAAACACCATATATTTT. It is translated as CASGPTGGRNTIYF.